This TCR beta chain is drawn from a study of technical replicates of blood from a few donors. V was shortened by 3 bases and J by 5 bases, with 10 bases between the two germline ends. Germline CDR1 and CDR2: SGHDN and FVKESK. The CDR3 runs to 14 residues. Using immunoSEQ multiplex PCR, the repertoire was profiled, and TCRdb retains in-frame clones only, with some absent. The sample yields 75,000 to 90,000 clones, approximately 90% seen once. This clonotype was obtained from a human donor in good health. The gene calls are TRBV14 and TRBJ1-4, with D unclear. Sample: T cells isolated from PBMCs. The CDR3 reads CASSQTLANEKLFF. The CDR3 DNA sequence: TGTGCCAGCAGCCAGACACTCGCGAATGAAAAACTGTTTTTT.